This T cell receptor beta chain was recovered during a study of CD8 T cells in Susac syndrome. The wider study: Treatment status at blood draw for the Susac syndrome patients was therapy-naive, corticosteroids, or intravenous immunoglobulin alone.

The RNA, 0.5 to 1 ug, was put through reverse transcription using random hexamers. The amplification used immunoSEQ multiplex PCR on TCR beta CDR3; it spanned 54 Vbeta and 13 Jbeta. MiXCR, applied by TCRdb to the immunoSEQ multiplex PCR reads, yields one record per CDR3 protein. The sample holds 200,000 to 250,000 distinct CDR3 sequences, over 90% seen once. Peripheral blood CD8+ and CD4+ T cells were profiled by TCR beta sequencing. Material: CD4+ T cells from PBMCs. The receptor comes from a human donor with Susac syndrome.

In DNA, the CDR3 is TGTGCCAGCAGCTTAGCAGGTATTTCCTACGAGCAGTACTTC. Translated, it gives CASSLAGISYEQYF. V gene TRBV11-2 combines with J gene TRBJ2-7; D gene ambiguous. Germline V gene lookup returns CDR1 SGHAT and CDR2 FQNNGV. This CDR3 region has 14 residues. V was cut by 1 base and J by 1 base, with 8 bases left in between.